This T cell receptor (beta chain) was sequenced in a study of cytomegalovirus exposure and HLA in healthy donors. Study outcomes and limitations: Among TCR beta chains of equal frequency, HLA-associated ones were more clonally expanded in a later analysis. The study labeled 150 or so TCR beta chains cytomegalovirus-associated.

A note on this clone: Its target is not known.

Per the germline V gene, CDR1 is SGHVS and CDR2 is FNYEAQ. This CDR3 spans 14 amino acids. V was pared by 1 base and J by 4 bases, with 8 bases between. The primer mix had 60 Vbeta and 13 Jbeta primers. Profiling relied on immunoSEQ multiplex PCR, and the TCRdb table lists in-frame clones only, not all of them. The sample shows over 110,000 clones, approximately 79% of them seen only once. The chain has TRBV7-6 and TRBJ1-5; weak D call: TRBD1 (5 bases). The sequenced material came from PBMCs. The receptor was derived from a woman aged 45-65 years in good health and CMV-seropositive. The CDR3 reads CASSLVDTNQPQHF. CDR3 nucleotides: TGTGCCAGCAGCTTAGTGGACACTAATCAGCCCCAGCATTTT.